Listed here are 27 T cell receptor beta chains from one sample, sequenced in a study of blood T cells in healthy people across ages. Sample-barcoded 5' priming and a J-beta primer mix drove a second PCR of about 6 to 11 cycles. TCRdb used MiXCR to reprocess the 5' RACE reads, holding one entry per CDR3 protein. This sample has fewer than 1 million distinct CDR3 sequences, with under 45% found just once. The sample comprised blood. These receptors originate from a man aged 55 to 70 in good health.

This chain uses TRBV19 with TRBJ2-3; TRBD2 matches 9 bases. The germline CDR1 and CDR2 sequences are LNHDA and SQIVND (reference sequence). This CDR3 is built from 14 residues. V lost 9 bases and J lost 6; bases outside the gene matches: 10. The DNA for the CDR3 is TGTGCCAGCTCTGAGACTAGCGGCCCCGATACGCAGTATTTT. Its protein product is CASSETSGPDTQYF.

CDR3 amino acids: CASSPSSDNYGYTF. The CDR3 bases are TGTGCCAGCAGCCCAAGCTCGGACAACTATGGCTACACCTTC. The chain couples TRBV11-3 to TRBJ1-2; D is unclear. The CDR3 has 14 residues. Germline CDR1 is SGHNT and CDR2 is YENEEA. The V end lost 5 bases, the J end lost 2 bases, and 12 bases lay between the germline ends.

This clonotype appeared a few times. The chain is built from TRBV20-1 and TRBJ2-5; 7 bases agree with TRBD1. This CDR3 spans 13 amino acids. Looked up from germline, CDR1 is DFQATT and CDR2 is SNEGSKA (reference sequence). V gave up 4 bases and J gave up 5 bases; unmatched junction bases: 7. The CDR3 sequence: CSAKGASGETQYF. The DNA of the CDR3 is TGCAGTGCTAAGGGGGCCTCGGGGGAGACCCAGTACTTC.

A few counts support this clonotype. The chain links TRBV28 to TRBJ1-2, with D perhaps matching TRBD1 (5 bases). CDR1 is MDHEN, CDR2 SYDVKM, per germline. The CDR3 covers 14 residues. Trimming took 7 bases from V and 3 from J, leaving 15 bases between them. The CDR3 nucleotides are TGTGCCAGCATTCGGGGACTGGGAGACTATGGCTACACCTTC. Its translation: CASIRGLGDYGYTF.

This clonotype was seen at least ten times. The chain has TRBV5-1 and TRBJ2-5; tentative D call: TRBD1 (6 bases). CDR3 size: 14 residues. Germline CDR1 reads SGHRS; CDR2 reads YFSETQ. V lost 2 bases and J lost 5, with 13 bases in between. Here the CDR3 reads CASSLGQWRETQYF. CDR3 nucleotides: TGCGCCAGCAGCTTAGGACAGTGGAGGGAGACCCAGTACTTC.

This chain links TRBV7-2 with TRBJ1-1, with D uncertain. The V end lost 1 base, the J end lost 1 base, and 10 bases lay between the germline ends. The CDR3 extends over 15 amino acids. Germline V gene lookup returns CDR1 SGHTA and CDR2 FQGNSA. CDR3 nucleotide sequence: TGTGCCAGCAGCTTAGATGCGGGCCCGAACACTGAAGCTTTCTTT. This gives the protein CASSLDAGPNTEAFF.

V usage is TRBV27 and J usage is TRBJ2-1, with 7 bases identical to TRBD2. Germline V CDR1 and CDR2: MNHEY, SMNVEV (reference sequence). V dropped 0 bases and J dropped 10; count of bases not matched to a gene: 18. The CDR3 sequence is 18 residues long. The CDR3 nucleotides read TGTGCCAGCAGTTTATCACGGGAGGACGTCAGGGCTCCCTACGAGCAGTTCTTC. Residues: CASSLSREDVRAPYEQFF.

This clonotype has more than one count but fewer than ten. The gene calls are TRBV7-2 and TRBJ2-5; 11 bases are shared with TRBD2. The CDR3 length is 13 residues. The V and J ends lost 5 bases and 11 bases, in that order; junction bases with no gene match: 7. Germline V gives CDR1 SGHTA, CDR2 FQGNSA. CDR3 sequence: CASSDPLAGEQYF. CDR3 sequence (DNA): TGTGCCAGCAGCGATCCACTAGCGGGGGAGCAGTACTTC. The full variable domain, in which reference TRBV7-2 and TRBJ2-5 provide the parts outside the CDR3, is GAGVSQSPSNKVTEKGKDVELRCDPISGHTALYWYRQSLGQGLEFLIYFQGNSAPDKSGLPSDRFSAERTGGSVSTLTIQRTQQEDSAVYLCASSDPLAGEQYFGPGTRLLVL.

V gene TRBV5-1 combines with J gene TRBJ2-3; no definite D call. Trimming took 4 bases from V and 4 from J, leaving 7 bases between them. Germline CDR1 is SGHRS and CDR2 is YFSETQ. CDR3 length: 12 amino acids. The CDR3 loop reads CASSTIPDTQYF. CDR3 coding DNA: TGCGCCAGCAGCACTATTCCAGATACGCAGTATTTT.

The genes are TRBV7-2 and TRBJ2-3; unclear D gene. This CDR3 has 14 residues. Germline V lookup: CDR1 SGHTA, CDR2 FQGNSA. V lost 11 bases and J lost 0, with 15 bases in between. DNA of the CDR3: TGTGCCGGCACGACGGACCGTAGCACAGATACGCAGTATTTT. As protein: CAGTTDRSTDTQYF.

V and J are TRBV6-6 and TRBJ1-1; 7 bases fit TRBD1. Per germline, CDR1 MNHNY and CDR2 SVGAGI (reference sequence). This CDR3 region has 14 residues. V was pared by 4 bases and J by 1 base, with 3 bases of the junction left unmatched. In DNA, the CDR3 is TGTGCCAGCAGTTTGACAGGGCCGAACACTGAAGCTTTCTTT. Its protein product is CASSLTGPNTEAFF.

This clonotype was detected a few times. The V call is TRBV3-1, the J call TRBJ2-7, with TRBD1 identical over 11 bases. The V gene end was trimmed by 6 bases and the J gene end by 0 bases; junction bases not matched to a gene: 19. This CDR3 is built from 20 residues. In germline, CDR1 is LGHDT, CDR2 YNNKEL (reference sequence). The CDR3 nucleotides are TGTGCCAGCAGTCCTAGGTTGGGACAGGGGGTCGGGGCGAACTCCTACGAGCAGTACTTC. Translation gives CASSPRLGQGVGANSYEQYF.

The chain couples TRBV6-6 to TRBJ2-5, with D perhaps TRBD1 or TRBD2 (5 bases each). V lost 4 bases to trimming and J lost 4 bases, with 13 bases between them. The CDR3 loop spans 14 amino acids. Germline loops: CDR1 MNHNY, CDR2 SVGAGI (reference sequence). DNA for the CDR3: TGTGCCAGCAGTTGGACGGGACCCACAGAGACCCAGTACTTC. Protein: CASSWTGPTETQYF.

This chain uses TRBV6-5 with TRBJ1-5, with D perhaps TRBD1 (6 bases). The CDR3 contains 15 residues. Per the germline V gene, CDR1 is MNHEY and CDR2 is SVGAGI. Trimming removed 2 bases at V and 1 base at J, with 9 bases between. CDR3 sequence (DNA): TGTGCCAGCAGTTACGACGGACAGAGCAATCAGCCCCAGCATTTT. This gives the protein CASSYDGQSNQPQHF.

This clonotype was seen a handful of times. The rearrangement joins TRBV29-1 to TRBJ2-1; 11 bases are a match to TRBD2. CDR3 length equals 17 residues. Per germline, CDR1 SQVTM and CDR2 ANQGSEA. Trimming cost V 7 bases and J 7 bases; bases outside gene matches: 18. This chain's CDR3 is CSAVLAGERFPRNEQFF. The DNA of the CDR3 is TGCAGCGCCGTACTAGCGGGGGAAAGATTCCCGAGGAATGAGCAGTTCTTC.

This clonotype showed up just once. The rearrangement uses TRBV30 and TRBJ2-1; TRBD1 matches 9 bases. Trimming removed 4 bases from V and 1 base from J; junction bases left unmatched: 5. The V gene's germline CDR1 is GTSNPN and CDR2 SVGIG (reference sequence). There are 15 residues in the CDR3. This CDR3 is CAWKEGQGSYNEQFF. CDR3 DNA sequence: TGTGCCTGGAAGGAAGGACAGGGGTCCTACAATGAGCAGTTCTTC.

The CDR3 spells CASGSNYGYTF. In nucleotides, the CDR3 is TGTGCCAGCGGCAGTAACTATGGCTACACCTTC. The chain carries TRBV6-5 and TRBJ1-2, with D unclear. CDR3 size: 11 residues. Germline V gene sequence: CDR1 MNHEY, CDR2 SVGAGI. Trimming pared 8 bases from V and 1 base from J, leaving 5 bases between.

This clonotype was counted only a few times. The CDR3 nucleotides read TGTGCCAGCAGCTTGTACAGATATAGCAATCAGCCCCAGCATTTT. Its translation is CASSLYRYSNQPQHF. The chain couples TRBV5-6 to TRBJ1-5; D remains unclear. CDR1 and CDR2 from the germline V gene are SGHDT and YYEEEE. Trimming took off 1 base at V and 0 bases at J, with 8 bases between the two ends. This CDR3 is built from 15 residues.

The CDR3 nucleotides read TGTGCCAGCAGCCCGGGGGTTTACTCTGGGGCCAACGTCCTGACTTTC. Protein product: CASSPGVYSGANVLTF. This chain uses TRBV5-6 with TRBJ2-6, with D possibly TRBD2 on 6 matching bases. CDR1 and CDR2 from the germline V gene are SGHDT and YYEEEE. Between the trimmed V and J ends, which lost 4 bases and 0 bases, there was a span of 11 bases. This CDR3 contains 16 residues.

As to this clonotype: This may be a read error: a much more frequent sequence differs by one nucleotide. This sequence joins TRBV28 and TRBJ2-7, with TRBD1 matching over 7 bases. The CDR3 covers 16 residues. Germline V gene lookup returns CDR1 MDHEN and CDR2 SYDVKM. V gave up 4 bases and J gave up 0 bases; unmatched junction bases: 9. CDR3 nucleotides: TGTGCCAGCAGTTCTCCCCACAGGGGAAGCTCCTACGAGCAGTACTTC. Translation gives CASSSPHRGSSYEQYF. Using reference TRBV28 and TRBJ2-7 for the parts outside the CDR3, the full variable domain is DVKVTQSSRYLVKRTGEKVFLECVQDMDHENMFWYRQDPGLGLRLIYFSYDVKMKEKGDIPEGYSVSREKKERFSLILESASTNQTSMYLCASSSPHRGSSYEQYFGPGTRLTVT.

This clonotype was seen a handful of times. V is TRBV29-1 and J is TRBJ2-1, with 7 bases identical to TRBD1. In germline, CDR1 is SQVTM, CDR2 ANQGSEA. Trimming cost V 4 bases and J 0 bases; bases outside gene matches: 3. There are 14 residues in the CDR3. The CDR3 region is CSVGDSSSYNEQFF. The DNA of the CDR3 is TGCAGCGTTGGGGACAGTAGCTCCTACAATGAGCAGTTCTTC.

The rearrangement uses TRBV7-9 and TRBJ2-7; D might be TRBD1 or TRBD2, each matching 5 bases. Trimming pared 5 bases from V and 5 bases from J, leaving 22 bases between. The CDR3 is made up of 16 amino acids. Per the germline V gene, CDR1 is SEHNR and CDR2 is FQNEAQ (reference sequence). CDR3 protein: CASSQPGAGWLDEQYF. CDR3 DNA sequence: TGTGCCAGCAGCCAACCCGGGGCAGGCTGGCTTGACGAGCAGTACTTC.

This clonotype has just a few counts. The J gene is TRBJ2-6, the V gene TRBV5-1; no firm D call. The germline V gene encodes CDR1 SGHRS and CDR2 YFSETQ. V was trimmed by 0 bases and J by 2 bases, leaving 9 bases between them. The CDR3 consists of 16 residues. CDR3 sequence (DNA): TGCGCCAGCAGCTTGGTCCCAGGCACTGGGGCCAACGTCCTGACTTTC. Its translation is CASSLVPGTGANVLTF.

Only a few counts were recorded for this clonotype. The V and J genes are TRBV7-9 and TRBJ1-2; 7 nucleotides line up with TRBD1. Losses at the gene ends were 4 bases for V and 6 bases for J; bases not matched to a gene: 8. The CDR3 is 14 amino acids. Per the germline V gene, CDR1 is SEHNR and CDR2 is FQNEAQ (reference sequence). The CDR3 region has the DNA TGTGCCAGCAGCTCCCGGGGACAGCCCAATGGCTACACCTTC. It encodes CASSSRGQPNGYTF.

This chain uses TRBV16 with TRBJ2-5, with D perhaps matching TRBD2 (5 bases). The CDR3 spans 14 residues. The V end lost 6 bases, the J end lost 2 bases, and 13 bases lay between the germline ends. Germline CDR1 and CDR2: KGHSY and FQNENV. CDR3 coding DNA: TGTGCCAGCAGTCAGAGACTACTACAAGAGACCCAGTACTTC. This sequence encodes CASSQRLLQETQYF.

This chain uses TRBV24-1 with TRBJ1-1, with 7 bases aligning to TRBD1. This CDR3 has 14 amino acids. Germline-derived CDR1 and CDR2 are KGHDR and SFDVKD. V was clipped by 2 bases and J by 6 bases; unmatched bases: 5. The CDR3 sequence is CATSDSRDSPEAFF. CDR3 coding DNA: TGTGCCACCAGTGATTCCCGGGACAGTCCTGAAGCTTTCTTT.

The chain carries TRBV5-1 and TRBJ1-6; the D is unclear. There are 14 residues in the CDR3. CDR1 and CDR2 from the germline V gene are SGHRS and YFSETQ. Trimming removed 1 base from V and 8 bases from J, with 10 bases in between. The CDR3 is CASSLPSLDSPLHF. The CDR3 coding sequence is TGCGCCAGCAGCTTGCCCTCACTTGATTCACCCCTCCACTTT.